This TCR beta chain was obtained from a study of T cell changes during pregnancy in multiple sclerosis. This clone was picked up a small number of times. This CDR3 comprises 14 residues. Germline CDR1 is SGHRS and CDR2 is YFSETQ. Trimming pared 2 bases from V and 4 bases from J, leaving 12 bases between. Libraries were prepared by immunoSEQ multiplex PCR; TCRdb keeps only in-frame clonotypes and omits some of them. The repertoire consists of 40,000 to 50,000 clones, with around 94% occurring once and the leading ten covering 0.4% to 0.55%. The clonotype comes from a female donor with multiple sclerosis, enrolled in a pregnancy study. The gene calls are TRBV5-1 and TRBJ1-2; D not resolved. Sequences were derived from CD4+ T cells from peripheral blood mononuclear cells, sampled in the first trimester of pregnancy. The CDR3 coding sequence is TGCGCCAGCAGCTTTTCCCCCGAGGGCTATGGCTACACCTTC. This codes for CASSFSPEGYGYTF.